Listed below are T cell receptor beta chains from one sample, sequenced in a study of vaccination effects on CD4 cells after COVID-19. TCRdb keeps only in-frame clones here, not all; method: immunoSEQ multiplex PCR. The table has 24,000 or so clones, approximately 62% seen once. Their antigens remain unidentified. Sequenced here: CD4+ T cells from PBMCs cultured with SARS-CoV-2 spike peptides, sampled before COVID-19 vaccination. Receptors were obtained from a human donor who had a prior SARS-CoV-2 infection. The conserved cysteine and the conserved F or W are not part of the CDR3 here. Fields, in order: CDR3 protein, clone size, V gene. Clone size, where shown, is once, few, many, or a class for clones that have expanded.

ASSLIGTASEQY NA TRBV7-9
ASSKPPGLEQF NA TRBV12-3/TRBV12-4
AISSPWPRGGELF few TRBV10-3
ASSLAPHGSGTDTQY once TRBV5-1
ATHVLNSRAGNTEAF NA TRBV27
ASSQFSRGDSEAF NA TRBV3-1/TRBV3-2
SASNSPNTEAF NA TRBV20-1
ASSQHGGVNTGELF NA TRBV11-1
ASSRGQGTTGELF NA TRBV4-1
ASSLHGPDNEQF NA TRBV7-3
ASSSRGDMPPYEQY NA TRBV5-6
ATSRDRSDSVAQPQH NA TRBV15
ASSKALTGGYEQY NA TRBV6-5
ASGGGGTQY NA TRBV27
ASSPWVGELF NA TRBV3-1/TRBV3-2
ASGVRQGSSGEQY medium-sized TRBV27
ASSQDWGYNEQF NA TRBV3-1/TRBV3-2
ASSVTSGADTQY NA TRBV11-3
ASSLTQRDLLF NA TRBV7-3
ASRADARLESYEQY NA TRBV5-5
ASSLVGVASGYT few TRBV5-1
ASSIKGMRGKNIQY NA TRBV19
ASRMTPGRGYDEQY NA TRBV5-1
ASSRDSYNEQF NA TRBV25-1
ASSLEGLAGDNEQF NA TRBV5-1
ASSLGVAADTQY NA TRBV7-9
ASSPDSRNEKLF NA TRBV3-1/TRBV3-2
ASSLGDRYNEQF few TRBV5-1
AISGWTSGRGYEQY NA TRBV10-3
ASSGSGQETQY NA TRBV9
ASSNRDSYEQY few TRBV11-2
ASSQDLAGAADTQY NA TRBV4-2
ASSPQASGAGEQF once TRBV7-3
ASSAYSYNNEQF few TRBV2
ASSQGDTQY NA TRBV3-1/TRBV3-2
ASSLWTGDEQF NA TRBV5-4
ASSPGVNAVQNIQY NA TRBV18